This T cell receptor beta chain was obtained from a study of blood T cell repertoires in COVID-19. V was pared by 2 bases and J by 8 bases, with 9 bases of the junction left unmatched. Germline V gene sequence: CDR1 KGHSH, CDR2 LQKENI. This CDR3 is 16 amino acids long. Data came from immunoSEQ multiplex PCR; TCRdb stores just in-frame clones and leaves some out. The data show 150,000 to 250,000 clones, around 75% seen once. V gene TRBV18 combines with J gene TRBJ1-4, with 9 nucleotides matching TRBD1. The source material was peripheral blood. The TCR comes from a woman between 35 and 50 years old with COVID-19, enrolled during active disease. The CDR3 coding sequence is TGTGCCAGCTCACCAATGAAACAGGGGGCCGGGGAAAAACTGTTTTTT. Protein sequence: CASSPMKQGAGEKLFF.